This T cell receptor (beta chain) was sequenced during a study of identical twins' blood T cells (dated by TCRdb to the early 2010s). Describing the broader study: The approximately twelve libraries, six for the alpha chain and six for the beta chain, yielded 50 million or so Illumina reads in total. TCR alpha and beta chain repertoires of three pairs of monozygous twins were compared using next-generation sequencing to assess genetic influence on repertoire formation.

The germline V gene (reference sequence) gives CDR1 as LNHNV and CDR2 as YYDKDF. V is cut back by 6 bases and J by 5 bases, with 16 bases in the junction unmatched. There are 17 amino acids in the CDR3, from cysteine to phenylalanine inclusive. Solely the CDR3 DNA is kept, with 51 bases framed from the first base. Study-wide findings and limitations: Environmental influences could not be excluded as an explanation for twin similarity, since twins were reared together. Validation by independent studies was stated to be required for the proposed role of the TCRalpha J segment in MHC recognition during thymic selection. Among the most abundant TCRbeta clonotypes, each donor shared more CDR3 sequences with her twin than with unrelated donors. V gene usage was reported to be markedly more similar within twin pairs than between unrelated donors, even among non-selected out-of-frame TCRbeta clonotypes. The number of CDR3 clonotypes shared between two donors was mainly determined by the product of the cloneset sizes of the two donors, and no clear deviation from this trend was shown by twins.

This clonotype was recorded a few times. The specificity of this receptor is unknown. One base away there is no much larger clone; base qualities are not given. Donors were six healthy women forming three monozygous twin pairs. All three twin pairs had been reared together, and it was thought likely that the same infectious agents and vaccines had been met by these twin pairs. TCR cDNA libraries were prepared from RNA that had been isolated from peripheral blood mononuclear cells. Libraries were prepared through 5' RACE. The sequencer was an Illumina Genome Analyzer IIx. To prepare the RNA-based TCR cDNA libraries, a previously described protocol was followed, with several modifications. To prevent cross-contamination, sample-specific barcodes were added to both ends of each TCR cDNA library during cDNA synthesis and amplification. The original pipeline was this. Between about 100,000 and nearly 550,000 clonotypes were identified per individual, and roughly 2 to 4 million CDR3-containing reads were obtained per library. Reads with improper barcode index combinations were discarded, after which clonesets were built for each library with the MiTCR software. During the assembly of CDR3 clonotypes by MiTCR, low-quality reads were filtered or rescued and PCR and sequencing errors were corrected. Artificial out-of-frame clonotypes were mapped to in-frame sequences, with one indel allowed in the CDR3, and then removed. To measure how similar V and J gene usage was between donors, Jensen-Shannon divergence was divided by mean entropy. Starting from the raw public reads, TCRdb applied fastp trimming at Q25, assembled clones with MiXCR and retained in-frame beta chains. Each entry merges the rows of one CDR3 protein and shows their most common DNA and genes. These V and J calls derive from TCRdb rather than the authors' analysis. The sample profile shows hundreds of thousands of distinct CDR3 sequences; 28% of them were found once. Around 5.6% of the sample is in the top ten clones.

The rearrangement joined TRBV15 to TRBJ1-1; 9 central bases correspond to TRBD1. This TCR derives from a woman between 18 and 55 years old in good health. Sequences were obtained from PBMCs. The CDR3 region: CATSPRSGDRVLTEAFF. The sequenced DNA: TGTGCCACCAGTCCACGGAGTGGGGACAGGGTTTTAACTGAAGCTTTCTTT.